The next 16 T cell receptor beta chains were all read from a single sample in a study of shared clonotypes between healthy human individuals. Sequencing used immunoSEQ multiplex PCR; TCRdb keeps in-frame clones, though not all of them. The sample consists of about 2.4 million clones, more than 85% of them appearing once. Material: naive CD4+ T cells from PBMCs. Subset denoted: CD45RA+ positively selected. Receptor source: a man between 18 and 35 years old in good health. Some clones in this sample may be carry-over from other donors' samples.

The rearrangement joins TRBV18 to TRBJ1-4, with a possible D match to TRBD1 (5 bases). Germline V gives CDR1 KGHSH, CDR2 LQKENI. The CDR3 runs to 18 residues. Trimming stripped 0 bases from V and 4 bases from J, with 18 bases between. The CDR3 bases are TGTGCCAGCTCACCACCGCCCCTCGAACAGGAATTTAATGAAAAACTGTTTTTT. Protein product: CASSPPPLEQEFNEKLFF.

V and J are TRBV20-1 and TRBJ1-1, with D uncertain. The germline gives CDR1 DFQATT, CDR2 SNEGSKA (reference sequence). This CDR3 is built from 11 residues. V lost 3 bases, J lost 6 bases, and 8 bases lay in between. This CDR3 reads CSARGYSEAFF. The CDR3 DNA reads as TGCAGTGCTAGGGGGTATTCTGAAGCTTTCTTT.

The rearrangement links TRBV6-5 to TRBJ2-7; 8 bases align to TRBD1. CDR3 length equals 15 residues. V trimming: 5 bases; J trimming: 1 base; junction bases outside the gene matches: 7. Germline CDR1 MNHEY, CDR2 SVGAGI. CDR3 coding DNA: TGTGCCAGCAGTACTGGACAGGGACGATCCTACGAGCAGTACTTC. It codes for CASSTGQGRSYEQYF.

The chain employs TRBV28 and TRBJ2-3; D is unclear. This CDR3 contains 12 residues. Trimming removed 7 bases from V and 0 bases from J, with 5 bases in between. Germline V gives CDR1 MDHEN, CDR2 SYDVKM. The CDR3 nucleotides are TGTGCCAGCACCATGAGCACAGATACGCAGTATTTT. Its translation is CASTMSTDTQYF.

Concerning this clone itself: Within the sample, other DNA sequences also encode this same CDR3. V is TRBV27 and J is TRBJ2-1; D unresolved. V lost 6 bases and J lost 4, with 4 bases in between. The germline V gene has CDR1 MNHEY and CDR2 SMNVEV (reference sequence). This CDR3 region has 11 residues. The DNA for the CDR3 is TGTGCCAGCAGCCAGTACAATGAGCAGTTCTTC. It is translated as CASSQYNEQFF.

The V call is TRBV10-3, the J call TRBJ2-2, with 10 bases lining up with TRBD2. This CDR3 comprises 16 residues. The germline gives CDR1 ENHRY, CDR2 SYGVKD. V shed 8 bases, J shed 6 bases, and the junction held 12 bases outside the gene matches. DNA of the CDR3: TGTGCCATCGGGAGGCTAGCGGGAGTTTTAGCCGGGGAGCTGTTTTTT. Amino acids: CAIGRLAGVLAGELFF.

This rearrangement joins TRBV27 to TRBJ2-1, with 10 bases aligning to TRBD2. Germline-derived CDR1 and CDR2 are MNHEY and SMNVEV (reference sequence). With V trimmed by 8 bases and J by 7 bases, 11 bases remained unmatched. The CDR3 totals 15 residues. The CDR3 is CASGGASGSYNEQFF. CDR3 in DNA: TGTGCCAGCGGAGGGGCTAGCGGGAGTTATAATGAGCAGTTCTTC.

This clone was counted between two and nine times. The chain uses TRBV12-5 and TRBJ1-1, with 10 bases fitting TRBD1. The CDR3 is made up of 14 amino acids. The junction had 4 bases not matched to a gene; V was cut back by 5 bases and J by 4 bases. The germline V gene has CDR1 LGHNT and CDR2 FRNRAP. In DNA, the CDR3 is TGTGCTAGTGGTACCGGACAGGGGGGCACTGAAGCTTTCTTT. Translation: CASGTGQGGTEAFF.

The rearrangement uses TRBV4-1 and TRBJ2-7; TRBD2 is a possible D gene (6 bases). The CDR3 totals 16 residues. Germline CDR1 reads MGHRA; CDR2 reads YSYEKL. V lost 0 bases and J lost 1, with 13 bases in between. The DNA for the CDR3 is TGCGCCAGCAGCCAAGAATTTAGCGGAATATCCTACGAGCAGTACTTC. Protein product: CASSQEFSGISYEQYF.

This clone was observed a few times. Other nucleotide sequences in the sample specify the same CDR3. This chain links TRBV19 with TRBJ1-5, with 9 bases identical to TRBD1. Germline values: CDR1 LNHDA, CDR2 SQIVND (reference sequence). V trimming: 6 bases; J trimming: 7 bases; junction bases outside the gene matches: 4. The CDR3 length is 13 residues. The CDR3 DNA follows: TGTGCCAGTAGGGGACAGGGAGGCCAGCCCCAGCATTTT. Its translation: CASRGQGGQPQHF.

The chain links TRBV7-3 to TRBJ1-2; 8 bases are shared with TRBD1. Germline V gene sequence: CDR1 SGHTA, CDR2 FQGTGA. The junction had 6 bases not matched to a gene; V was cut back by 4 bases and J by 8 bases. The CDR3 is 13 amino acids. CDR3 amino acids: CASSSPGGAGYTF. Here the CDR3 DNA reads TGTGCCAGCAGCTCCCCAGGGGGCGCAGGCTACACCTTC.

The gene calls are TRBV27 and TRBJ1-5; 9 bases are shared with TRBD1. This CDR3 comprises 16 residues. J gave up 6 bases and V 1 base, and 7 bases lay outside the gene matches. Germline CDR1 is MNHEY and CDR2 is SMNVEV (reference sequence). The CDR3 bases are TGTGCCAGCAGTTTATTAGGGACAGGGTCTTTTCAGCCCCAGCATTTT. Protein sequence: CASSLLGTGSFQPQHF.

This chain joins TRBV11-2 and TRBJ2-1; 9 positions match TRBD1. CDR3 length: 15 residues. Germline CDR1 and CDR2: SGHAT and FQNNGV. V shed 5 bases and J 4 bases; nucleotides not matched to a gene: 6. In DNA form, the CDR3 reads TGTGCCAGCAGCCTTGACAGGGGGTCGTACAATGAGCAGTTCTTC. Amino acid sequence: CASSLDRGSYNEQFF.

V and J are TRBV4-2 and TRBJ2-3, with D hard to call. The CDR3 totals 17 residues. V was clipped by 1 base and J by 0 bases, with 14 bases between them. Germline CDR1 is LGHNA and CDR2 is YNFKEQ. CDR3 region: CASSQGGYSSSTDTQYF. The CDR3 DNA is TGTGCCAGCAGCCAAGGTGGCTACAGTTCTAGCACAGATACGCAGTATTTT.

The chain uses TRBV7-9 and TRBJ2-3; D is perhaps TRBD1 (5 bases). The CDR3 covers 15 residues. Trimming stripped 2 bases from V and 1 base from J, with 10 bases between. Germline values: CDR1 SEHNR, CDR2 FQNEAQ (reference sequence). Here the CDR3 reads CASSLNRRRTDTQYF. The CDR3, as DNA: TGTGCCAGCAGCTTAAACAGGCGCCGCACAGATACGCAGTATTTT.

CDR3 DNA sequence: TGCGCCAGCAGTCTAAGACAGGTGGAAGCTTTCTTT. Its translation is CASSLRQVEAFF. The gene calls are TRBV23-1 and TRBJ1-1; D perhaps matches TRBD1 (6 bases). TRBV23-1 has ORF status, its function being uncertain. CDR3 length: 12 residues. The V end was cut by 4 bases, the J end by 8 bases, with 11 bases between.